A selection of T cell receptor beta chains follows, all from one sample in a study of monozygotic twins with inflammatory bowel disease. From the 5' RACE reads, TCRdb lists one entry per CDR3 protein and no DNA. The listing records roughly 150,000 distinct CDR3 sequences. The sample consisted of blood. The receptors here all came from a human donor with ulcerative colitis or Crohn's disease, or a healthy co-twin of an affected twin (not recorded which). Each CDR3 is given with its conserved first and last residue.

TRBJ2-3 | TRBV7-2 | CASSLRPKGLAGGTDTQYF
TRBJ2-7 | TRBV9 | CASSPLGQTNYEQYF
TRBJ2-7 | TRBV20-1 | CSARAWRRVYEQYF
TRBJ2-6 | TRBV28 | CASRTSANVLTF
TRBJ2-5 | TRBV29-1 | CSVRGGSSGTQYF
TRBJ2-1 | TRBV30 | CAWGTGQGLYNEQFF
TRBJ2-7 | TRBV5-6 | CASSFSAGPFEQYF
TRBJ1-5 | TRBV21-1 | CASSNTDRSYSNQPQHF
TRBJ2-3 | TRBV5-1 | CASSLTSGITDTQYF
TRBJ1-1 | TRBV5-1 | CASSLTGGPNTEAFF
TRBJ2-3 | TRBV3-1 | CASSRESSRDTVLSDTQYF
TRBJ1-1 | TRBV5-1 | CASSLFTGGRGGNTEAFF
TRBJ2-5 | TRBV18 | CASSPTSGRMGETQYF
TRBJ2-5 | TRBV20-1 | CSASHRGRGETQYF
TRBJ2-1 | TRBV7-3 | CASSPGLAGGLSSYNEQFF
TRBJ2-1 | TRBV30 | CAWSVPLNEQFF
TRBJ2-2 | TRBV7-8 | CASSLALRGVAHTGELFF
TRBJ1-2 | TRBV6-1 | CASSEGLGYYGYTF
TRBJ2-3 | TRBV30 | CAWSQGGSSTDTQYF
TRBJ2-1 | TRBV5-1 | CASSRYSYNEQFF
TRBJ2-2 | TRBV27 | CASSLSRGRAGELFF
TRBJ2-7 | TRBV5-4 | CASSLGLASYEQYF
TRBJ1-1 | TRBV12-3/TRBV12-4 | CASSFHTEAFF
TRBJ2-3 | TRBV5-1 | CASSGLEGDTQYF
TRBJ2-3 | TRBV11-1 | CASSRDAFTDTQYF
TRBJ2-5 | TRBV7-9 | CAGGTSGLWMGETQYF
TRBJ2-3 | TRBV7-8 | CASSGGLAGTDTQYF
TRBJ1-1 | TRBV6-4 | CASRLGQGSTEAFF
TRBJ2-7 | TRBV11-3 | CASSPGGVYEQYF
TRBJ2-1 | TRBV7-2 | CASSPRTGNEQFF
TRBJ2-7 | TRBV4-1 | CASSQVGARSYEQYF
TRBJ2-7 | TRBV19 | CASSTRTSGGSYEQYF
TRBJ1-5 | TRBV5-6 | CASSLEGLSNQPQHF
TRBJ2-1 | TRBV11-3 | CASSHRVGSYNEQFF
TRBJ1-5 | TRBV9 | CASGYSGQHNQPQHF
TRBJ1-1 | TRBV10-3 | CATGGWVDTEAFF
TRBJ2-3 | TRBV7-9 | CASASLSPTDTQYF
TRBJ2-1 | TRBV7-3 | CASSLTSGRLNEQFF
TRBJ2-2 | TRBV5-4 | CASSSGTSGRRIGEPFF
TRBJ1-1 | TRBV5-1 | CASSLDVVGTGTEAFF
TRBJ2-7 | TRBV24-1 | CATSAARVPYEQYF
TRBJ2-7 | TRBV4-2 | CASSQVEGLAEPLREYEIYEQYF
TRBJ1-5 | TRBV6-1 | CASSGWEGRDRNQPQHF
TRBJ2-1 | TRBV6-1 | CASSELAGVDNEQFF
TRBJ2-1 | TRBV18 | CASSPLLSGVSYNEQFF
TRBJ2-1 | TRBV10-3 | CAIRETSGRADEQFF
TRBJ2-4 | TRBV7-2 | CASSPQQGERDIQYF
TRBJ1-1 | TRBV27 | CASSSAGTGRNTEAFF
TRBJ2-5 | TRBV18 | CASSPSLGQLQETQYF
TRBJ1-1 | TRBV7-2 | CASSLGTGTEAFF
TRBJ2-7 | TRBV5-5 | CASSSQTSGTYEQYF
TRBJ1-1 | TRBV28 | CASGLQGMDTEAFF
TRBJ1-3 | TRBV20-1 | CSARWLSSGNTIYF
TRBJ2-3 | TRBV30 | CAWSVGSTDTQYF
TRBJ1-5 | TRBV6-1 | CAILRGEAGNQPQHF
TRBJ1-1 | TRBV7-3 | CASSLQGAWDTEAFF